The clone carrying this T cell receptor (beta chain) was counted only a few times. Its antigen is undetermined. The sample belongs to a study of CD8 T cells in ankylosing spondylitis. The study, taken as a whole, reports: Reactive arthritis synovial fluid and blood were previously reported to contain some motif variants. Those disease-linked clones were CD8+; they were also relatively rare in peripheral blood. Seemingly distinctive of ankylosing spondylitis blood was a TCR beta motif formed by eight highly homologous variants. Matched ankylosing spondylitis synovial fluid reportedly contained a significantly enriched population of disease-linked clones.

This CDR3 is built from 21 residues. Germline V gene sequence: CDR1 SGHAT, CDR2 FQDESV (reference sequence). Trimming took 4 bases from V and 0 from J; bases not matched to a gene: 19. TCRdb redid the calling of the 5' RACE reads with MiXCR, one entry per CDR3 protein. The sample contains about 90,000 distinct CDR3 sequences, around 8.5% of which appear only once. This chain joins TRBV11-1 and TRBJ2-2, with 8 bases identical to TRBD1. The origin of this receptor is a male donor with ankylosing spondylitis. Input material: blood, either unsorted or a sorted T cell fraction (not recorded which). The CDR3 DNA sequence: TGTGCCAGCAGCTCTACCAGAATTCGGACAGGGATCGGCGCGAACACCGGGGAGCTGTTTTTT. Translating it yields CASSSTRIRTGIGANTGELFF. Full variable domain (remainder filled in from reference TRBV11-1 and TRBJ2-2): EAEVAQSPRYKITEKSQAVAFWCDPISGHATLYWYRQILGQGPELLVQFQDESVVDDSQLPKDRFSAERLKGVDSTLKIQPAELGDSAMYLCASSSTRIRTGIGANTGELFFGEGSRLTVL.